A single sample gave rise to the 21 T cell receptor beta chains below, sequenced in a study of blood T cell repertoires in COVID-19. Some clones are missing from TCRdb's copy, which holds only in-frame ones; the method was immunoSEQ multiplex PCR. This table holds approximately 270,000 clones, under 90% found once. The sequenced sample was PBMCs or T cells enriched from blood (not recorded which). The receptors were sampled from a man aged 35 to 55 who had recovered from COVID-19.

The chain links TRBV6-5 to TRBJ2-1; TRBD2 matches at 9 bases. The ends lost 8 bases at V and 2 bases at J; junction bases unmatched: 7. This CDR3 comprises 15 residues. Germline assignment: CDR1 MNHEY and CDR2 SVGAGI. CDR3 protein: CASGRRGRAYNEQFF. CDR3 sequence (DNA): TGTGCCAGCGGACGGCGCGGGAGGGCCTACAATGAGCAGTTCTTC.

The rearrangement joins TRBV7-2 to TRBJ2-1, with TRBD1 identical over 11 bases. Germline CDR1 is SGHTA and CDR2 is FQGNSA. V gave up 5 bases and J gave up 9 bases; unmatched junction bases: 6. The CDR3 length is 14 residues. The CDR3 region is CASSPTGQGVEQFF. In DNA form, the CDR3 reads TGTGCCAGCAGCCCTACGGGACAGGGGGTTGAGCAGTTCTTC.

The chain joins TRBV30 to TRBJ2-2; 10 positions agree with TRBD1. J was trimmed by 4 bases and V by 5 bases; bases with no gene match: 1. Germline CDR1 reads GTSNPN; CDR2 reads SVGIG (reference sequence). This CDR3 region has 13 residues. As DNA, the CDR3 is TGTGCCTGGGGGACAGGGGTCACCGGGGAGCTGTTTTTT. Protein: CAWGTGVTGELFF.

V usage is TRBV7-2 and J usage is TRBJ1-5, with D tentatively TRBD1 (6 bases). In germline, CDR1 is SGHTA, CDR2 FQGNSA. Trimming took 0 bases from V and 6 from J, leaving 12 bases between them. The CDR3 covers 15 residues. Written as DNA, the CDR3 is TGTGCCAGCAGCTTAGCCCAGGGGAGGGTTCAGCCCCAGCATTTT. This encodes CASSLAQGRVQPQHF.

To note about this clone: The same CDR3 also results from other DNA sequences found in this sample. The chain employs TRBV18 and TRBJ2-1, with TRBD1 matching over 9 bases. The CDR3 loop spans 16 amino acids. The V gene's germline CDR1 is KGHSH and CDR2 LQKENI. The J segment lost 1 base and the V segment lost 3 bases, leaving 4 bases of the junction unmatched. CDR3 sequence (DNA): TGTGCCAGCTCACCCAGTGACAGGGGGTCCTACAATGAGCAGTTCTTC. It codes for CASSPSDRGSYNEQFF.

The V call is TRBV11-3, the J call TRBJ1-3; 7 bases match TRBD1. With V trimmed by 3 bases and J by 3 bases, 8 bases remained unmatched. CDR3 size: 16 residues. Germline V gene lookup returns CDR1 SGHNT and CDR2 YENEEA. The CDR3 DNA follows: TGTGCCAGCAGCTTCGGACAGGAGGCCCTTGGAAACACCATATATTTT. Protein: CASSFGQEALGNTIYF.

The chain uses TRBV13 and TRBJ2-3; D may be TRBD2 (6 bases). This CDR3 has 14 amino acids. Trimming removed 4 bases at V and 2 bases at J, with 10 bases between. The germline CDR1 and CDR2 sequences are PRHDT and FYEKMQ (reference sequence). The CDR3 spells CASSSRGATDTQYF. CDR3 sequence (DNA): TGTGCCAGCAGCTCCCGCGGGGCCACAGATACGCAGTATTTT.

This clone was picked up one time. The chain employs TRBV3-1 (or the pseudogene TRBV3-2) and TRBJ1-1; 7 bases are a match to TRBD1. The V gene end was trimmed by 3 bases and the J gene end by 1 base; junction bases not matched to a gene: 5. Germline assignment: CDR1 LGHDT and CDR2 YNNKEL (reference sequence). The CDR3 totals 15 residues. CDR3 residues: CASSHTGTANTEAFF. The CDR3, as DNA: TGTGCCAGCAGCCATACCGGGACAGCGAACACTGAAGCTTTCTTT.

DNA of the CDR3: TGTGCCAGCAGCCTGAGGACTAGCGGGTTCTCGGATACGCAGTATTTT. It yields the protein CASSLRTSGFSDTQYF. The J gene is TRBJ2-3, the V gene TRBV9; 11 bases match TRBD2. Germline CDR1 reads SGDLS; CDR2 reads YYNGEE. Germline trimming cut 4 bases from V and 6 bases from J; bases unmatched to any gene: 10. CDR3 size: 16 residues.

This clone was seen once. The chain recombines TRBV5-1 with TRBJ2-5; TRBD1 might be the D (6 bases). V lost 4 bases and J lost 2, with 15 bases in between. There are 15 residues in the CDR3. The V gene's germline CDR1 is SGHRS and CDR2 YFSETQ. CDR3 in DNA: TGCGCCAGCAGCCACAGCTCCGGACAGCAAGAGACCCAGTACTTC. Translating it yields CASSHSSGQQETQYF.

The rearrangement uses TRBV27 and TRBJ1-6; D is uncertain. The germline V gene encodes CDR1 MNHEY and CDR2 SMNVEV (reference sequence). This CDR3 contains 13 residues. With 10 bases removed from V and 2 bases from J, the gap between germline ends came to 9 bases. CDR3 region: CATGRAYNSPLHF. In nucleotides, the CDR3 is TGTGCCACCGGGAGGGCCTATAATTCACCCCTCCACTTT.

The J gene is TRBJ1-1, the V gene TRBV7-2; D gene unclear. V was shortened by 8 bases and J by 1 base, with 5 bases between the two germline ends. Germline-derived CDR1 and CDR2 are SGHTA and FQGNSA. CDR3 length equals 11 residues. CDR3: CASAANTEAFF. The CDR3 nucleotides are TGTGCCAGCGCGGCGAACACTGAAGCTTTCTTT.

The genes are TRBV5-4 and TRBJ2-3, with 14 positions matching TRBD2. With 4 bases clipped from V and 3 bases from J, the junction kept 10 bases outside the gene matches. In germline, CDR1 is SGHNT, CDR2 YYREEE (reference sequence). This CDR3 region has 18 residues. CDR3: CASSPGTSGGRSTDTQYF. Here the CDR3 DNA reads TGTGCCAGCAGCCCCGGGACTAGCGGGGGCCGGAGTACAGATACGCAGTATTTT.

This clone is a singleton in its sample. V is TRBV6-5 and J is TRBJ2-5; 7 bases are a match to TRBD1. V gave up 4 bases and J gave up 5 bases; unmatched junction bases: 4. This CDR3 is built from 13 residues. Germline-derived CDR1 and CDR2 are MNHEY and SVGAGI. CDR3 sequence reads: CASSSNRGETQYF. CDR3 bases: TGTGCCAGCAGTTCCAACAGGGGTGAGACCCAGTACTTC.

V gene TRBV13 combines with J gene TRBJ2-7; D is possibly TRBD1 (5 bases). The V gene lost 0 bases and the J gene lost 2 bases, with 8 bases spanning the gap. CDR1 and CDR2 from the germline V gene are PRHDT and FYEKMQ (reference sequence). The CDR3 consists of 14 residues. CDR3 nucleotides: TGTGCCAGCAGCTTAGGGACAGATACCTACGAGCAGTACTTC. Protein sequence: CASSLGTDTYEQYF.

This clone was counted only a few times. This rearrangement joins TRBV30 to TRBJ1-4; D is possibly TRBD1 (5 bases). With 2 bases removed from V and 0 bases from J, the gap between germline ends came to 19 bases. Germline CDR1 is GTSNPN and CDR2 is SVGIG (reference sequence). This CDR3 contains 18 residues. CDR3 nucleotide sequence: TGTGCCTGGAGTCCGTCTGAGACAGTAACCTCAACTAATGAAAAACTGTTTTTT. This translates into CAWSPSETVTSTNEKLFF.

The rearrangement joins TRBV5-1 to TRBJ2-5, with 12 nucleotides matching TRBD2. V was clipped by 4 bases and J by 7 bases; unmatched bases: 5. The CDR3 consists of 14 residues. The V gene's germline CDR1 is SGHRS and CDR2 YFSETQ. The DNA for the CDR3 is TGCGCCAGCAGCCTACAGACTAGCGGGGGGACCCAGTACTTC. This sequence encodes CASSLQTSGGTQYF.

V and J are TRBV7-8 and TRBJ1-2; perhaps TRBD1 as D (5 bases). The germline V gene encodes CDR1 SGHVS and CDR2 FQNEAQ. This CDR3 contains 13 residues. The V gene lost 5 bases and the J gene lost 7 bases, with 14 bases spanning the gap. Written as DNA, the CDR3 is TGTGCCAGCAGCCCTCGCGGGACCTCTGGCTACACCTTC. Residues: CASSPRGTSGYTF.

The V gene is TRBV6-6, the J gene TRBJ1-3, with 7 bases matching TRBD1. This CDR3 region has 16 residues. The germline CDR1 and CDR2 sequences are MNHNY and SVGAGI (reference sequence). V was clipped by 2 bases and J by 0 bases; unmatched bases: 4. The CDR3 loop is CASSYPTGASGNTIYF. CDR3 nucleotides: TGTGCCAGCAGTTACCCCACAGGGGCCTCTGGAAACACCATATATTTT.

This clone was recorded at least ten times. In DNA form, the CDR3 reads TGTGCCAGCAGTTTATTCACTAGCGGGATGTACCAAGAGACCCAGTACTTC. Its translation is CASSLFTSGMYQETQYF. V is TRBV27 and J is TRBJ2-5; the match to TRBD2 covers 10 bases. The ends lost 1 base at V and 0 bases at J; junction bases unmatched: 5. The germline V gene has CDR1 MNHEY and CDR2 SMNVEV (reference sequence). The CDR3 extends over 17 amino acids.

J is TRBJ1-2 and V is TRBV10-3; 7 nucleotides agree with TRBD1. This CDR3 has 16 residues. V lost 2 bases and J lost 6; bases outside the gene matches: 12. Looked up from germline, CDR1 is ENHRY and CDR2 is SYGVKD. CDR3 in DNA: TGTGCCATCAGTGAGCCAAGGGGGACAGCTGGAAATGGCTACACCTTC. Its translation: CAISEPRGTAGNGYTF.